This entry is about one T cell receptor (beta chain). The antigen is not known. This record comes from a study of molecular identifiers for immune sequencing clone quantification. Study in general: Sequencing covered four of five parts into which replicate RNA from around 20,000 or 100,000 naive CD8 cells was split. Study-wide results and caveats: Clone sizes could be underestimated for highly expanded clones when identical TCR molecules share a barcode. Investigators reportedly could detect spiked Jurkat TCR RNA from one cell among 980,000 or so naive cells. Clones above 20 RNA copies contained over 97% of effector molecules and under 1% of naive molecules.

One entry per CDR3 protein, called by TCRdb with MiXCR from the PCR reads. The sample carries about 630,000 distinct CDR3 sequences, roughly 27% recorded once. Germline V gene data show CDR1 as SQVTM and CDR2 as ANQGSEA. V trimming: 0 bases; J trimming: 2 bases; junction bases outside the gene matches: 1. The CDR3 covers 13 residues. Source material: naive CD8+ T cells from blood, with Jurkat cell RNA spiked in. The subset is: FACS-sorted CD8+CD4-CCR7+CD45RA+ naive T cells. V usage is TRBV29-1 and J usage is TRBJ2-7, with 7 bases matching TRBD2. This clonotype was sampled from a human donor in good health. Some libraries in this study had Jurkat cell RNA spiked in. CDR3 region: CSVEEGGTYEQYF. The CDR3 nucleotides read TGCAGCGTTGAAGAGGGAGGGACCTACGAGCAGTACTTC.